A selection of T cell receptor beta chains follows, all from one sample in a study of memory CD4+ T cells and cytomegalovirus serostatus. Produced via immunoSEQ multiplex PCR; TCRdb's table is partial and in-frame only. The sample has about 50,000 clones; over 75% are singletons. Sequences were obtained from memory CD4+ T cells from blood. These receptor sequences come from an adult in good health and CMV-seronegative. CDR3s include the opening cysteine and the closing phenylalanine or tryptophan. The D gene is left open where the match is weak. For some rows the clone size is stated as once, few or many, or as a class when expanded; others skip it.

abundance	d_gene	v_gene	j_gene	len	CDR3nt	CDR3aa
.	.	TRBV7-9	TRBJ2-1	14	TGTGCCAGCAGCCCTTTCGGGACATACAATGAGCAGTTCTTC	CASSPFGTYNEQFF
.	.	TRBV19	TRBJ2-1	16	TGTGCCAGTACCCGAGGGGCCAGAAGCTCCTACAATGAGCAGTTCTTC	CASTRGARSSYNEQFF
.	TRBD1	TRBV28	TRBJ1-4	15	TGTGCCAGCAAAGGTTCGGGAGGGGGCGGTGAAAAACTGTTTTTT	CASKGSGGGGEKLFF
.	.	TRBV5-4	TRBJ1-1	15	TGTGCCAGCAGCTTTAAGCTGGCGGCGGGCACTGAAGCTTTCTTT	CASSFKLAAGTEAFF
.	.	TRBV5-1	TRBJ2-3	14	TGCGCCAGCAGGCAACAGGTTACCACAGATACGCAGTATTTT	CASRQQVTTDTQYF
.	.	TRBV4-3	TRBJ2-3	15	TGCGCCAGCAGCCAATCCGGGACACTGGGGAATACGCAGTATTTT	CASSQSGTLGNTQYF
.	.	TRBV7-2	TRBJ2-7	15	TGTGCCAGCAGCTTAGATGGAGGCAGATACTACGAGCAGTACTTC	CASSLDGGRYYEQYF
.	TRBD1	TRBV4-1	TRBJ1-5	15	TGCGCCAGCAGCACCTGGGACAGAAGCAATCAGCCCCAGCATTTT	CASSTWDRSNQPQHF
.	.	TRBV5-4	TRBJ1-1	13	TGTGCCAGCAGGGGGCGACCGAACACTGAAGCTTTCTTT	CASRGRPNTEAFF
.	TRBD1	TRBV19	TRBJ1-1	14	TGTGCCAGTAGTCCGGACAGGTGGAACACTGAAGCTTTCTTT	CASSPDRWNTEAFF
.	TRBD1	TRBV9	TRBJ1-2	14	TGTGCCAGCAGTCGAGGGACAGGAGTGTATGGCTACACCTTC	CASSRGTGVYGYTF
.	TRBD1	TRBV7-9	TRBJ1-5	15	TGTGCCAGCAGCTCGGGACAGGGGGCTATTCAGCCCCAGCATTTT	CASSSGQGAIQPQHF
.	.	TRBV11-1	TRBJ1-2	14	TGTGCCAGCAGCCCGGCAGGAGTAACTGCGGGCTACACCTTC	CASSPAGVTAGYTF
few	TRBD2	TRBV5-6	TRBJ2-3	17	TGTGCCAGCAGCTTGGATCTAGCGGGGGGAAGTACAGATACGCAGTATTTT	CASSLDLAGGSTDTQYF
.	.	TRBV2	TRBJ2-3	15	TGTGCCAGCAGCGAGACCACTTCTAGCACAGATACGCAGTATTTT	CASSETTSSTDTQYF
.	.	TRBV7-2	TRBJ1-2	11	TGTGCCAGCAGCCGCGACAGGGGCTACACCTTC	CASSRDRGYTF
.	TRBD1	TRBV5-6	TRBJ1-5	16	TGTGCCAGCAGCTTGGCAGACAGGGGTCCCAATCAGCCCCAGCATTTT	CASSLADRGPNQPQHF
once	.	TRBV30	TRBJ2-7	11	TGTGCCTGGACCAGAGAATACGAGCAGTACTTC	CAWTREYEQYF
.	TRBD2	TRBV7-9	TRBJ2-7	16	TGTGCCAGCAGCCCGGGTCGGGCGGGGGGGATCTACGAGCAGTACTTC	CASSPGRAGGIYEQYF
.	TRBD1	TRBV5-1	TRBJ1-2	15	TGCGCCAGCAGGTCAGACAGGGGAGGAGGCTATGGCTACACCTTC	CASRSDRGGGYGYTF
.	.	TRBV28	TRBJ2-7	14	TGTGCCAGTAACCCCGGGACGGCTGGCCACGAGCAGTACTTC	CASNPGTAGHEQYF
.	.	TRBV6-5	TRBJ1-1	13	TGTGCCAGCAGTCGGAGACAAAGAGGTGAAGCTTTCTTT	CASSRRQRGEAFF
.	.	TRBV6-5	TRBJ2-7	15	TGTGCCAGCAGTTACTCCTATGCGGATAACTACGAGCAGTACTTC	CASSYSYADNYEQYF
.	.	TRBV11-2	TRBJ1-1	14	TGTGCCAGCAGCTTAGTCACGGGGGGCACTGAAGCTTTCTTT	CASSLVTGGTEAFF
.	.	TRBV2	TRBJ2-5	12	TGTGCCAGCAGTTTAATGGGAGAGACCCAGTACTTC	CASSLMGETQYF
.	.	TRBV5-4	TRBJ2-3	16	TGTGCCAGCAGCTTGGCTCGGGGGGCTCGCACAGATACGCAGTATTTT	CASSLARGARTDTQYF
.	.	TRBV2	TRBJ2-4	15	TGTGCCAGCAGTGAAGATAGGGGAGGGGGCAACATTCAGTACTTC	CASSEDRGGGNIQYF
few	TRBD1	TRBV10-1	TRBJ2-7	15	TGCGCCAGCACCTCCCCGACAGGGGGAATAAAGGGGCAGTACTTC	CASTSPTGGIKGQYF
.	TRBD1	TRBV28	TRBJ2-1	13	TGTGCCAGCAGGACAGGGGGTGTCAATGAGCAGTTCTTC	CASRTGGVNEQFF
.	.	TRBV11-2	TRBJ2-7	13	TGTGCCAGCAGGTCAAACGGGGGTTACGAGCAGTACTTC	CASRSNGGYEQYF
.	.	TRBV15	TRBJ2-2	15	TGTGCCACCAGCCGAAGCCATGTTAACACCGGGGAGCTGTTTTTT	CATSRSHVNTGELFF
.	.	TRBV29-1	TRBJ2-1	13	TGCAGCGTTGGGGGCTCCTCCGGCAATGAGCAGTTCTTC	CSVGGSSGNEQFF
.	.	TRBV27	TRBJ1-5	15	TGTGCCAGCAGTTTATCGGCGGGAAGGGATCAGCCCCAGCATTTT	CASSLSAGRDQPQHF
.	.	TRBV30	TRBJ1-1	12	TGTGCCTGGAGTGCGGGAGGGCTTGATGCTTTCTTT	CAWSAGGLDAFF
.	.	TRBV21-1	TRBJ1-5	10	TGTGCCAGCATCGAGGAGCCCCAGCATTTT	CASIEEPQHF
few	.	TRBV20-1	TRBJ1-1	11	TGCAGTGCCCAGGGTGATTTGGAAGCTTTCTTT	CSAQGDLEAFF